The source of this T cell receptor beta chain is a study of shared clonotypes between healthy human individuals (dated by TCRdb to between 2020 and 2021). Background for the entire study: Three men and a couple of women, aged 18 to 49 years, made up the cohort. For each donor, CD4 naive and CD4 memory were each run on three plates, CD8 naive on two plates, and CD8 memory on one plate. To estimate repertoire size and how much clonotypes are shared between individuals, the study performed deep sequencing of blood TCR repertoires from five healthy adults. To increase sequencing depth and limit assay-specific biases, different laboratories used diverse techniques to prepare libraries and sequence TCR repertoires. Each donor's leukapheresis produced roughly between roughly 0.85 and 9.5 billion PBMCs. The research as a whole found: Sampling was restricted to blood, and TCR repertoires in tissues likely differ from the TCR repertoires found in blood. Pairwise subsampling led to the expectation that sequencing depth would affect the degree of clonotype sharing among donors. Larger estimated clonotype richness was generally found for naive subsets than for memory subsets. Higher generation probabilities were observed for clonotypes shared by all four sorted-subset donors than for non-shared clonotypes. Incomplete sequencing was indicated by rarefaction of sorted-subset datasets, despite the large sequencing depth. Because the study included a small number of donors, the genetic and exposure-history diversity represented was limited. When several donors were compared, the shared fraction of clonotypes was approximately 5% for naive CD4, 3.5% to 4% for naive CD8, 2% to 2.5% for memory CD4, and roughly 0.43% for memory CD8.

This clone has a handful of counts. Its specific antigen is unknown. No much larger clone exists at a distance of one base, and base qualities are not known. Different DNA sequences within this sample yield the same CDR3. CDR1 and CDR2 were assigned from the germline V gene (reference sequence) as MNHNY and SVGAGI. V was cut back by 0 bases and J by 5 bases, leaving a gap of 3 bases between them. Reading from cysteine to phenylalanine, the CDR3 counts 12 amino acids. Only the CDR3 portion is preserved as DNA: 36 bases, with reading frame beginning at the first base. Using the deep immunoSEQ assay, multiplex PCR amplified TCR CDR3 regions from genomic DNA. For each cell subset, the extracted genomic DNA was distributed evenly across all wells of several immunoSEQ 96-well plates, and each plate served as one replicate. For sorted subsets, each replicate PCR was loaded with about 200 ng genomic DNA, equivalent to 30,000 or so T cell genomes. Purified libraries were measured with a Qubit 3.0 fluorometer, size-checked on a Bioanalyzer 2100, and measured again with the KAPA Library Quantification kit. Every immunoSEQ 96-well plate was sequenced on a dedicated single-read 150-cycle Illumina NextSeq 550 flow cell. The authors' pipeline ran thus. The immunoSEQ output contained only junctional sequences without quality scores, so filtering could not match that applied to full-length reads. To assign V/J genes and CDR3, sequences were annotated using PyIR, a Python wrapper for IgBLAST v1.9, with IMGT germline references. Reads were removed for weak V/J assignments (E-value above 1e-6), missing CDR3, stop codons, out-of-frame junctions, or ambiguous translated residues. V3J clonotypes were defined by identical inferred V gene, J gene, and CDR3 amino acid sequence. Percentage overlap between repertoires was calculated by dividing the number of shared unique clonotypes by the size of the smaller repertoire. Repertoire richness was assessed with RTK rarefaction, the Chao1 estimator, and Recon v2.1 estimates of unobserved clonotypes. Generation probabilities were computed with OLGA for all TCRbeta clonotypes obtained by the gDNA method from a handful of donors. This immuneACCESS table, as held by TCRdb, lists in-frame sequences with V and J called but not all clones. Of the missing ones, under half trace to an unresolved V gene in checked studies; the others have no known cause. V and J calls and clone size are as listed in that table; D and trimming were resolved from the DNA. For this sample there are about 1 million clones; approximately 70% appear just once. The leading ten clones occupy around 1.5% of the sample.

The donors were healthy, HIV-negative adults who had no recently reported acute infections or vaccinations. All donors were Caucasian adults living in Nashville, Tennessee, USA. Magnetic negative selection was used to enrich CD4+ T cells, after which naive cells were positively selected on CD45RA and the negative fraction became the memory subset. Blood was obtained by leukapheresis, after which PBMCs were separated by Ficoll-Histopaque density gradient centrifugation and cryopreserved in liquid nitrogen vapor phase. Purity and quantity of every magnetically sorted T cell population were checked by analytical flow cytometry. Genomic DNA was isolated from each sorted fraction and quantified by UV absorbance on a Nanodrop 2000c.

The chain joins TRBV6-6 to TRBJ2-3; no confident D gene assignment can be made. Specimen: memory CD4+ T cells sorted from blood. This sample's cell subset or site label indicates: CD45RA-negative fraction. This sequence was found in a young man in good health. DNA sequence: TGTGCCAGCAGTTACTCCGGAGATACGCAGTATTTT. Its product reads: CASSYSGDTQYF.